Presented here are 5 T cell receptor beta chains from one specimen sequenced in a study of CD4 T cells in relation to SARS-CoV-2 and coronaviruses. Their cognate antigens are unknown. Profiling relied on immunoSEQ multiplex PCR, and the TCRdb table lists in-frame clones only, not all of them. This table has 43,000 or so clones, almost 85% appearing once. The sequenced material came from naive CD4+ T cells from PBMCs, cultured in vitro. As to subset: naive CD4+ T cells isolated by negative enrichment. These receptor sequences come from an adult with COVID-19.

The chain couples TRBV7-2 to TRBJ2-3; 8 positions match TRBD1. CDR3 length equals 15 residues. CDR1 and CDR2 (germline): SGHTA, FQGNSA. The V segment lost 5 bases and the J segment 1 base; nucleotides outside the gene matches: 5. CDR3 loop: CASSVQGGGTDTQYF. The CDR3 nucleotides are TGTGCCAGCAGCGTACAGGGGGGAGGCACAGATACGCAGTATTTT.

The CDR3 DNA is TGCAGCGCCGATCGGACAGCGACTAACACCTTC. Amino acids: CSADRTATNTF. The chain couples TRBV29-1 to TRBJ1-2, with D possibly matching TRBD1 (6 bases). The CDR3 extends over 11 amino acids. V was cut by 7 bases and J by 12 bases, with 18 bases left in between. Germline CDR1 SQVTM, CDR2 ANQGSEA.

The V and J genes are TRBV27 and TRBJ1-6, with a weak D call TRBD1 (5 bases). Germline V lookup: CDR1 MNHEY, CDR2 SMNVEV (reference sequence). This CDR3 spans 15 amino acids. Trimming left V 2 bases short and J 5 bases short, with 10 bases between. The CDR3 DNA reads TGTGCCAGCAGTTTACAGGGTGGGCATAATTCACCCCTCCACTTT. Residues: CASSLQGGHNSPLHF.

This clone was observed a single time. The chain joins TRBV11-2 to TRBJ2-7; the D call may be TRBD1 or TRBD2 (5 bases each). Trimming stripped 3 bases from V and 0 bases from J, with 15 bases between. CDR1 and CDR2 from the germline V gene are SGHAT and FQNNGV. This CDR3 has 16 amino acids. The CDR3 sequence: CASSLGVWALSYEQYF. CDR3 sequence (DNA): TGTGCCAGCAGCTTGGGGGTGTGGGCGCTCTCCTACGAGCAGTACTTC.

The chain uses TRBV5-1 and TRBJ2-1, with 8 positions matching TRBD2. From germline, CDR1 is SGHRS and CDR2 YFSETQ. J lost 10 bases, V lost 0 bases, and 9 bases had no gene match. The CDR3 runs 15 residues. CDR3 bases: TGCGCCAGCAGCTTGGTTGTTAGCGGGAAGGAGGAGCAGTTCTTC. Encoded protein: CASSLVVSGKEEQFF.